This T cell receptor (beta chain) was captured by sequencing in a study of blood T cell repertoires in COVID-19 (TCRdb year 2020). Broadly, across the study: Samples covering the acute and convalescent phases of COVID-19 were provided by collaborators in the United States, Italy and Spain. Samples came from the ongoing ImmuneRACE study (first 160 participants) plus 1,254 subjects from 6 global collaborators. Nearly every sample came with metadata listing a de-identified subject ID, COVID-19 status, age in years and sex. The repertoires were released in a freely available public database intended as a resource for research on the immune response to SARS-CoV-2. The prospective study material was composed of cDNA or gDNA derived from T cells, B-cell-depleted T cells, or PBMCs. Where available, HLA class I and class II types were obtained from metadata supplied by the sample provider rather than from assay-based typing. Subjects who had been exposed to COVID-19, were actively infected with it, or had recovered from it provided the deeply sampled blood TCRbeta repertoires that made up the dataset. Study-wide conclusions, independent of this receptor: The amount of clinical and demographic metadata varied by source and participant and was provided uncurated.

The immunoSEQ Assay, a bias-controlled multiplex PCR, was used to amplify TCRbeta CDR3 regions from genomic DNA. The original pipeline was this. The number of nucleated cells in each sample was estimated from the amplification of reference gene primers within the assay. Sequence reads were collapsed and filtered to measure the absolute abundance of every unique TCRbeta CDR3 rearrangement. For each sample, productive Simpson clonality was calculated by taking the square root of Simpson's diversity index across productive rearrangements. TCRdb stores this immuneACCESS table with in-frame sequences only. Part of the clones is absent; in the studies checked, under half of the shortfall reflects unresolved V genes, and no reason is known for the rest. V, J and clone size are those of that table, while D and trimming were read from the DNA. This sample holds about 140,000 clones; 75% to 90% were observed only once. About 5.2% of the sample lies in the top ten.

This clone has just one count. Which antigen it targets is not known. Base qualities were left out, and no much larger clone turns up one base away. The CDR1 and CDR2 encoded by the germline V gene are KGHSH and LQKENI. Including cysteine and phenylalanine, the CDR3 has 14 amino acids. Only the CDR3 DNA is retained, 42 bases long and in frame from the first base. The V end gives up 6 bases and the J end 4 bases, leaving 5 bases in the junction not matched to a gene. Enrolling through a virtual design, the prospective study's participants ranged in age from roughly 18 to 95 years and lived across roughly 23 United States geographic areas. To assign participants to cohorts, the prospective study relied on clinical history that participants themselves reported in a screening survey and a study questionnaire. Exposed participants were defined as having been in contact with someone with a PCR-confirmed or clinician-diagnosed COVID-19 case within 2 weeks of study entry. In the prospective study, whole blood, serum and a nasopharyngeal or oropharyngeal swab were collected from each participant by mobile phlebotomists. Participants in the prospective study had the option to provide additional blood draws and questionnaires over a roughly 2-month period. Blood samples from the prospective study were shipped frozen or at room temperature prior to DNA extraction.

This clonotype was obtained from a man between 70 and 80 years old who had been exposed to COVID-19. The source material was PBMCs or T cells enriched from blood (not recorded which). The rearrangement joined TRBV18 to TRBJ1-4, and TRBD1 aligns with 7 junction nucleotides. The DNA is TGTGCCAGCTCTTCACAGGGGCTTAATGAAAAACTGTTTTTT. Its protein is CASSSQGLNEKLFF.